The T cell receptor beta chain described here comes from a study of shared clonotypes between healthy human individuals. Regarding the study as a whole: In the sorted subsets, rarefaction showed sequencing was incomplete despite large depth.

In regard to this clone: Its matching antigen is unknown.

Trimming pared 0 bases from V and 6 bases from J, leaving 8 bases between. Germline-derived CDR1 and CDR2 are SNHLY and FYNNEI. This CDR3 spans 13 amino acids. Deep was the level at which the assay was run. Per sorted-subset replicate PCR, input was 150 to 250 ng DNA, representing some 30,000 T cell genomes. This table comes from immunoSEQ multiplex PCR, and its TCRdb copy is limited to in-frame clones, with some not included. The sample comprises around 690,000 clones, less than 95% of which are singletons, and 34% rests with the top ten. The J gene is TRBJ1-1, the V gene TRBV2; D perhaps matches TRBD1 (6 bases). Sequencing input: memory CD8+ T cells from PBMCs. Subset given: CD45RO+ cells pooled with CCR7-negative TemRA cells. The sequence derives from a man between 18 and 29 years old in good health. Some clones in this sample may be carry-over from other donors' samples. The CDR3 sequence is CASSEAAGAEAFF. DNA of the CDR3: TGTGCCAGCAGTGAAGCGGCAGGGGCTGAAGCTTTCTTT.